These 5 T cell receptor beta chains share one sample of origin, sequenced in a study of CD8 T cells in Susac syndrome. Random hexamers served to reverse transcribe about 0.5 to 1 ug RNA. A single record per CDR3 protein comes from TCRdb applying MiXCR to the immunoSEQ multiplex PCR reads. Found here are about 180,000 distinct CDR3 sequences, over 90% of them singletons; the top ten hold 0.099%. What was sequenced was CD4+ T cells from PBMCs. The source of these receptors is a human donor with Susac syndrome.

The rearrangement joins TRBV15 to TRBJ1-5, with D tentatively TRBD1 (5 bases). Trimming removed 4 bases from V and 4 bases from J, with 11 bases in between. This CDR3 is built from 14 residues. Germline V gene lookup returns CDR1 LNHNV and CDR2 YYDKDF (reference sequence). In nucleotides, the CDR3 is TGTGCCACCAGCATCCGGAGGGGTAATCAGCCCCAGCATTTT. Encoded protein: CATSIRRGNQPQHF.

The chain carries TRBV30 and TRBJ2-7; D gene unclear. The V and J ends lost 2 bases and 4 bases respectively, with 15 bases between them. CDR1 GTSNPN and CDR2 SVGIG come from the germline V gene (reference sequence). The CDR3 has 14 residues. CDR3: CAWSPFAGTYEQYF. The CDR3 nucleotides read TGTGCCTGGAGTCCTTTCGCAGGTACTTACGAGCAGTACTTC.

This sequence joins TRBV28 and TRBJ2-7; D possibly uses TRBD1 or TRBD2 (6 bases each). CDR3 length: 15 residues. Per germline, CDR1 MDHEN and CDR2 SYDVKM. The V end lost 6 bases, the J end lost 0 bases, and 15 bases lay between the germline ends. CDR3 protein: CASSRGLRISYEQYF. The CDR3 DNA sequence: TGTGCCAGCAGCAGGGGACTGAGGATCTCCTACGAGCAGTACTTC.

The chain recombines TRBV25-1 with TRBJ2-7; 11 nucleotides align to TRBD1. This CDR3 contains 17 residues. The germline gives CDR1 MGHDK, CDR2 SYGVNS. V was clipped by 4 bases and J by 2 bases; unmatched bases: 10. This CDR3 is CASSAHPGTGGTYEQYF. CDR3 in DNA: TGTGCCAGCAGTGCCCACCCAGGGACAGGGGGGACCTACGAGCAGTACTTC.

The chain links TRBV4-1 to TRBJ1-5, with 9 bases aligning to TRBD1. The CDR3 length is 18 residues. With V trimmed by 4 bases and J by 3 bases, 13 bases remained unmatched. CDR1 and CDR2 (germline): MGHRA, YSYEKL. The DNA for the CDR3 is TGCGCCAGCAGCCCAGGAAGGGGGGGACAGGGCTACAATCAGCCCCAGCATTTT. As protein: CASSPGRGGQGYNQPQHF.